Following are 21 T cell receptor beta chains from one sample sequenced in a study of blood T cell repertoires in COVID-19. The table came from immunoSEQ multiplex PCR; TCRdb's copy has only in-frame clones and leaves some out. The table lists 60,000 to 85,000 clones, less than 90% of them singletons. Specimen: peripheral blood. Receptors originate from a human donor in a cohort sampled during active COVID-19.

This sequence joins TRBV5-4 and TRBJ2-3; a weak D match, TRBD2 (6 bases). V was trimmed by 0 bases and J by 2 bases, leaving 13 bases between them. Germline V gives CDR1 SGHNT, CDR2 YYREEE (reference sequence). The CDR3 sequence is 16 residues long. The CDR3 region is CASSLGRRGYTDTQYF. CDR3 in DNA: TGTGCCAGCAGCTTGGGCAGGCGGGGATACACAGATACGCAGTATTTT. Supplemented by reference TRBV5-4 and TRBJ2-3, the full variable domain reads ETGVTQSPTHLIKTRGQQVTLRCSSQSGHNTVSWYQQALGQGPQFIFQYYREEENGRGNFPPRFSGLQFPNYSSELNVNALELDDSALYLCASSLGRRGYTDTQYFGPGTRLTVL.

This chain's CDR3 is CASRLTGNNEQFF. The CDR3 DNA is TGCGCCAGCAGACTTACAGGTAACAATGAGCAGTTCTTC. The V call is TRBV4-1, the J call TRBJ2-1; D might be TRBD1 (5 bases). CDR1 MGHRA and CDR2 YSYEKL come from the germline V gene. V was trimmed by 6 bases and J by 5 bases, leaving 11 bases between them. This CDR3 contains 13 residues.

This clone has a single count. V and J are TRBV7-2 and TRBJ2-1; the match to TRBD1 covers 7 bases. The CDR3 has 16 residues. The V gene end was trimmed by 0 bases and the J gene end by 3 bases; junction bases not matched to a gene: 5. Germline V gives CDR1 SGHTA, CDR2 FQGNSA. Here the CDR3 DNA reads TGTGCCAGCAGCTTAGCCCGACAGGGAAGCTACAATGAGCAGTTCTTC. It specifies CASSLARQGSYNEQFF.

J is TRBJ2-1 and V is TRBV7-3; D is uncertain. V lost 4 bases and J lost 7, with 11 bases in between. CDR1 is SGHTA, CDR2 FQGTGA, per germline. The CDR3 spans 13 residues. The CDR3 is CASSSGSWNEQFF. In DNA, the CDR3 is TGTGCCAGCAGCTCCGGGTCTTGGAATGAGCAGTTCTTC.

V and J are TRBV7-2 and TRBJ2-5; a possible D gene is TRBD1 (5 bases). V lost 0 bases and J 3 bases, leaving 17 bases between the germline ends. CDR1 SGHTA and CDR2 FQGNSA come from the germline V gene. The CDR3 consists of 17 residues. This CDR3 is CASSLAELTGLKETQYF. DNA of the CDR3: TGTGCCAGCAGCTTAGCAGAACTCACAGGTTTGAAAGAGACCCAGTACTTC.

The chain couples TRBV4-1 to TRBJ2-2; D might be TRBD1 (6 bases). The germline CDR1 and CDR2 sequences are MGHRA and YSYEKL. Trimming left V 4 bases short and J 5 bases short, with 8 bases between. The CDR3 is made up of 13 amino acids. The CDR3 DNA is TGCGCCAGCAGCCCCACAGGGACCGGGGAGCTGTTTTTT. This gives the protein CASSPTGTGELFF.

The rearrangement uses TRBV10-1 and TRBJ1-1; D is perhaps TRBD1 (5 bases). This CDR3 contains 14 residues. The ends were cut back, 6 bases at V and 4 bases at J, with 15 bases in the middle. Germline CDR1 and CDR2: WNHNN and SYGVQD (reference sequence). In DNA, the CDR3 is TGCGCCAGCAGGCCGGGGGAGGGGAGCACTGAAGCTTTCTTT. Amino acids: CASRPGEGSTEAFF.

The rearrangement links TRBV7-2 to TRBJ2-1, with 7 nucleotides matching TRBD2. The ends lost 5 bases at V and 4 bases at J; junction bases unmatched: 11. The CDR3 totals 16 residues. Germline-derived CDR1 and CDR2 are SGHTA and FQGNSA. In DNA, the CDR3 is TGTGCCAGCAGCGAACTGTCGGGGGGTAGGTACAATGAGCAGTTCTTC. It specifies CASSELSGGRYNEQFF.

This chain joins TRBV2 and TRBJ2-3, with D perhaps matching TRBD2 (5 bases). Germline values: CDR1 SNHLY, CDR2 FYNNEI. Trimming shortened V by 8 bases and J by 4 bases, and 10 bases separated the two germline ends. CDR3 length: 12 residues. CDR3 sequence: CASGENSDTQYF. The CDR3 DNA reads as TGTGCCAGCGGGGAGAACTCAGATACGCAGTATTTT.

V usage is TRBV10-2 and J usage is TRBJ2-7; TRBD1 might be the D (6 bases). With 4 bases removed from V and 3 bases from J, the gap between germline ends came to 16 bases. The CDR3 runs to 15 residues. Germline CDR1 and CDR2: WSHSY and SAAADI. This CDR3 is CASSADRSRNYEQYF. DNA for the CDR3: TGCGCCAGCAGTGCTGACAGGAGCAGGAACTACGAGCAGTACTTC.

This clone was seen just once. The CDR3 sequence: CASRSGGANTGELFF. Here the CDR3 DNA reads TGTGCCAGCCGGAGCGGGGGCGCGAACACCGGGGAGCTGTTTTTT. J is TRBJ2-2 and V is TRBV11-1, with TRBD2 identical over 8 bases. CDR1 is SGHAT, CDR2 FQDESV, per germline (reference sequence). After removal of 8 bases from V and 0 bases from J, the junction contained 5 bases not matched to a gene. This CDR3 is built from 15 residues. Supplemented by reference TRBV11-1 and TRBJ2-2, the full variable domain reads EAEVAQSPRYKITEKSQAVAFWCDPISGHATLYWYRQILGQGPELLVQFQDESVVDDSQLPKDRFSAERLKGVDSTLKIQPAELGDSAMYLCASRSGGANTGELFFGEGSRLTVL.

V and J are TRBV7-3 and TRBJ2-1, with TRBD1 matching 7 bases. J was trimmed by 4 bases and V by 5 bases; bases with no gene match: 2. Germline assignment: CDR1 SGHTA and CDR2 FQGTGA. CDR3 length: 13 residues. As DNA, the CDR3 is TGTGCCAGCAGCAGGGGACAGTACAATGAGCAGTTCTTC. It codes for CASSRGQYNEQFF.

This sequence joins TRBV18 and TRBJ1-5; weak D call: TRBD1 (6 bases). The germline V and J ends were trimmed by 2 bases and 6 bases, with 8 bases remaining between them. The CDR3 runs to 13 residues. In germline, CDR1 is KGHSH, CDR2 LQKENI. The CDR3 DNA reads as TGTGCCAGCTCACCAGGGGGCCTTCAGCCCCAGCATTTT. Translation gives CASSPGGLQPQHF.

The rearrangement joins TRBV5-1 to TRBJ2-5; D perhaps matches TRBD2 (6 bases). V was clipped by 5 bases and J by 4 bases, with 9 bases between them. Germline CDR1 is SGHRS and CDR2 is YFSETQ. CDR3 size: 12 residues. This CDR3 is CASRIGGETQYF. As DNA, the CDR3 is TGCGCCAGCAGAATCGGGGGAGAGACCCAGTACTTC.

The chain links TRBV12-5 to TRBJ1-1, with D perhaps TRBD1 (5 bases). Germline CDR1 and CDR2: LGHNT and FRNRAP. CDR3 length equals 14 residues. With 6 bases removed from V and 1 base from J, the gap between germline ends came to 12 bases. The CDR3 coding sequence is TGTGCTAGTGGCTCGGGGGGTGCGAACACTGAAGCTTTCTTT. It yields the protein CASGSGGANTEAFF.

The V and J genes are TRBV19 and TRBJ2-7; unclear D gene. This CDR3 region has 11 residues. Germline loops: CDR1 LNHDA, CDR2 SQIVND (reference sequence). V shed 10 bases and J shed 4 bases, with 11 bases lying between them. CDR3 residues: CATSDLYEQYF. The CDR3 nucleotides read TGTGCCACCTCAGATTTATACGAGCAGTACTTC. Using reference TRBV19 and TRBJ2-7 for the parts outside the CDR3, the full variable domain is DGGITQSPKYLFRKEGQNVTLSCEQNLNHDAMYWYRQDPGQGLRLIYYSQIVNDFQKGDIAEGYSVSREKKESFPLTVTSAQKNPTAFYLCATSDLYEQYFGPGTRLTVT.

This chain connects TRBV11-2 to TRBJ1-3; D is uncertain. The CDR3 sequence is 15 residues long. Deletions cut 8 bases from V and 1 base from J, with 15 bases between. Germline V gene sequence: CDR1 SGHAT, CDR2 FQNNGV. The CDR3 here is CASSGLRRSGNTIYF. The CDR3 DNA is TGTGCCAGCTCCGGGTTGAGGAGATCTGGAAACACCATATATTTT.

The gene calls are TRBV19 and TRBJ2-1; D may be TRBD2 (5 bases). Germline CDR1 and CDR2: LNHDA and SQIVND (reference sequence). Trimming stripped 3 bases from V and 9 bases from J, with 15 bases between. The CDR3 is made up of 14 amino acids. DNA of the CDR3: TGTGCCAGTAGTATGGTGCTAGCTCTTGGTGAGCAGTTCTTC. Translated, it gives CASSMVLALGEQFF.

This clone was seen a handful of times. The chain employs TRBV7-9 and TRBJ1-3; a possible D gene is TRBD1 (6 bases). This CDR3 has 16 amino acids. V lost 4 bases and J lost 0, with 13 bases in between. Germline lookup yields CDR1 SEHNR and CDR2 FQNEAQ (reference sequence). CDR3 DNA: TGTGCCAGCAGCTCCTTCCGGGACACCTCTGGAAACACCATATATTTT. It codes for CASSSFRDTSGNTIYF. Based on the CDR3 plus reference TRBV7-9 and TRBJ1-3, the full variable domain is DTGVSQNPRHKITKRGQNVTFRCDPISEHNRLYWYRQTLGQGPEFLTYFQNEAQLEKSRLLSDRFSAERPKGSFSTLEIQRTEQGDSAMYLCASSSFRDTSGNTIYFGEGSWLTVV.

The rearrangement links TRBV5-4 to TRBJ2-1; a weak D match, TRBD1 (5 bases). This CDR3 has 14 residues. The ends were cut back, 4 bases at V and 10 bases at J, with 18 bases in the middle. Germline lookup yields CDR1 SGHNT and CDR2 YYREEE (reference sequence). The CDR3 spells CASSLGKGLGEQFF. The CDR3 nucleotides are TGTGCCAGCAGCCTGGGTAAGGGGCTGGGGGAGCAGTTCTTC.

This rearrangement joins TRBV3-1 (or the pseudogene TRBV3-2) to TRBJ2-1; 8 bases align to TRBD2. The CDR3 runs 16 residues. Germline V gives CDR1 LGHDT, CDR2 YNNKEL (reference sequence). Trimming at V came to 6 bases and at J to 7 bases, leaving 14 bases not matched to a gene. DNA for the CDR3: TGTGCCAGCAGTCACAGCAGTAGCGGGGCCCTAAATGAGCAGTTCTTC. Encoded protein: CASSHSSSGALNEQFF.